Sequencing of this T cell receptor beta chain was carried out in a study of regulatory dendritic cells for organ transplantation. The table came from immunoSEQ multiplex PCR; TCRdb's copy has only in-frame clones and leaves some out. Among 30,000 or so clones listed, roughly 80% were seen once. V gave up 6 bases and J gave up 10 bases; unmatched junction bases: 14. The CDR3 is 15 amino acids. Germline lookup yields CDR1 MNHNS and CDR2 SASEGT. The TCR sequence derives from a human donor in good health. The sample consisted of naive CD4+ T cells from blood. Subset here: CD45RA+ naive T cells. The chain carries TRBV6-1 and TRBJ2-3, with TRBD1 matching over 9 bases. The CDR3 DNA reads as TGTGCCAGCAGGGGAGACGGGACAGGGAATTATGCGCAGTATTTT. Its translation is CASRGDGTGNYAQYF.